A selection of T cell receptor beta chains follows, all from one sample in a study of shared clonotypes between healthy human individuals. TCRdb's copy holds only in-frame clones and misses some; the assay was immunoSEQ multiplex PCR. The table lists roughly 2.1 million clones, around 93% of them singletons. The sequenced sample was naive CD8+ T cells from PBMCs. The receptors originated from a man aged 18-30 years in good health. Some clones in this sample may be carry-over from other donors' samples. CDR3s include the opening cysteine and the closing phenylalanine or tryptophan. A D gene is named only where the DNA matches it firmly. Some rows mark clone size as missing; the rest say once, few, many or name a class of expanded clone.

V	D	J	size	DNA	CDR3
TRBV6-1	NA	TRBJ2-1	NA	TGTGCCAGTCGTTACAATGAGCAGTTCTTC	CASRYNEQFF
TRBV19	NA	TRBJ1-2	NA	TGTGCCAGTAGTATAGATCTCGACAGCTCCTATGGCTACACCTTC	CASSIDLDSSYGYTF
TRBV7-9	TRBD1	TRBJ2-3	NA	TGTGCCAGCAGACACCGCAACCGGACAGGGGTGACCACAGATACGCAGTATTTT	CASRHRNRTGVTTDTQYF
TRBV9	TRBD2	TRBJ2-3	NA	TGTGCCAGCAGCGCTAGCGGGACCAGCACAGATACGCAGTATTTT	CASSASGTSTDTQYF
TRBV9	NA	TRBJ1-1	NA	TGTGCCAGCAGCTACGACGGGGGCGCGGGCACTGAAGCTTTCTTT	CASSYDGGAGTEAFF
TRBV7-9	NA	TRBJ1-3	NA	TGTGCCAGCAGCTTTACGGGGGTTGGAAACACCATATATTTT	CASSFTGVGNTIYF
TRBV9	TRBD1	TRBJ1-4	NA	TGTGCCAGCAGCAAGGGACAGGGTGAAAAACTGTTTTTT	CASSKGQGEKLFF
TRBV6-5	NA	TRBJ2-7	NA	TGTGCCAGCAGTTACAGGTTCCGCGACGAGCAGTACTTC	CASSYRFRDEQYF
TRBV27	NA	TRBJ1-2	NA	TGTGCCAGCAGTACAGGGCACGGCTACACCTTC	CASSTGHGYTF
TRBV5-6	TRBD2	TRBJ2-7	once	TGTGCCAGCAGCTTTACTAGCGGACCTTACGAGCAGTACTTC	CASSFTSGPYEQYF
TRBV27	NA	TRBJ1-2	NA	TGTGCCAGCGCGTCATTTGAGGGCTACACCTTC	CASASFEGYTF
TRBV27	NA	TRBJ2-3	once	TGTGCCAGCAGTCCCAGGGGGGGAGCGATCGCAGATACGCAGTATTTT	CASSPRGGAIADTQYF
TRBV7-9	NA	TRBJ1-1	NA	TGTGCCAGCAGCGCCGACAGGTCCCTGAACACTGAAGCTTTCTTT	CASSADRSLNTEAFF
TRBV28	TRBD2	TRBJ2-5	NA	TGTGCCAGCAGTTTACTAGCGGGAGGTGGTGAGACCCAGTACTTC	CASSLLAGGGETQYF